These T cell receptor beta chains were read from a single sample in a study of radiotherapy plus CTLA-4 blockade in lung cancer. Data came from immunoSEQ multiplex PCR; TCRdb stores just in-frame clones and leaves some out. The sample holds tens of thousands of clones, approximately 70% seen once. The sample here was peripheral blood, taken from a patient treated with radiotherapy plus ipilimumab. The source of these receptors is a human donor with non-small cell lung cancer who had stable disease on radiotherapy plus ipilimumab. Both conserved end residues are trimmed from each CDR3. Each record gives: CDR3 protein, V gene, D gene. A D gene is named only where the DNA matches it firmly.

ASSPGTDTQY,TRBV9,-
ASSTGWGLQIKAGGPLSETQY,TRBV28,TRBD2
ATSRARNTGELF,TRBV15,-
ASSGGTMGQRQY,TRBV9,TRBD2
ASNRDRAIGTSGNTIY,TRBV2,TRBD1
ASSVAGRDRGNQPQH,TRBV9,TRBD1
ASSYPGGNTDTQY,TRBV6-6,TRBD2
ASSSIAASGTAYEQY,TRBV5-5,TRBD2
ASGLGRGVETQY,TRBV28,TRBD2
ASSMGTSGNQETQY,TRBV19,TRBD2
ASSPREGGRRTDTQY,TRBV7-9,-
ASSDTAGKQY,TRBV7-9,-
ASGRGSGSGPEQF,TRBV27,TRBD2
ASSLASGRETQY,TRBV11-2,TRBD2
ASSQLGSYEQY,TRBV5-4,-
ASSLRSGRFYGELF,TRBV13,TRBD2
AISPGHEQY,TRBV10-3,-
ASSLLLKETQY,TRBV7-9,-
ASSLETGFGSYNEQF,TRBV5-6,-
ASSLKGTGGEAF,TRBV7-3,TRBD1
ASRRTSGSPNEQF,TRBV2,TRBD2
ASSLVSGSGDTQY,TRBV7-9,TRBD2